The rows below give T cell receptor beta chains drawn from one sample of a study of blood T cells in healthy people across ages. TCRdb reprocessed the 5' RACE reads with MiXCR, giving one entry per CDR3 protein. The data contain under 1,100,000 distinct CDR3 sequences, 20% to 25% of them singletons. These data also formed part of another study, on T cells of mothers and their children.

The specimen sequenced was blood. These receptors were obtained from a girl aged 2-10 years in good health. Both conserved end residues are part of each CDR3. D genes are given only for firm matches. Some rows mark clone size as missing; the rest say once, few, many or name a class of expanded clone.

J: TRBJ2-1; D: -; size: few; V: TRBV6-4; CDR3: CASRGTGGTSLNEQFF; DNA: TGTGCCAGCAGAGGAACAGGGGGGACTAGCTTGAATGAGCAGTTCTTC
J: TRBJ1-6; D: TRBD1; size: -; V: TRBV5-1; CDR3: CASKGQGANSPLHF; DNA: TGCGCCAGCAAGGGACAGGGGGCGAATTCACCCCTCCACTTT
J: TRBJ1-1; D: -; size: -; V: TRBV25-1; CDR3: CASSGISWAEAFF; DNA: TGTGCCAGCAGTGGGATATCGTGGGCTGAAGCTTTCTTT
J: TRBJ2-7; D: -; size: -; V: TRBV4-1; CDR3: CASSQVMGPTYEQYF; DNA: TGCGCCAGCAGCCAAGTCATGGGACCTACCTACGAGCAGTACTTC
J: TRBJ1-6; D: -; size: -; V: TRBV21-1; CDR3: CASSKVRRGWGLNSPLHF; DNA: TGTGCCAGCAGCAAAGTCCGCAGGGGCTGGGGACTCAATTCACCCCTCCACTTT
J: TRBJ2-7; D: -; size: few; V: TRBV6-6; CDR3: CASSDNGGPYEQYF; DNA: TGTGCCAGCAGTGACAACGGGGGGCCCTACGAGCAGTACTTC
J: TRBJ1-2; D: -; size: few; V: TRBV7-9; CDR3: CASSLETHRDGYTF; DNA: TGTGCCAGCAGCTTAGAAACCCATCGGGATGGCTACACCTTC
J: TRBJ2-5; D: -; size: few; V: TRBV12-5; CDR3: CASGLGDTGLYQETQYF; DNA: TGTGCTAGTGGTTTGGGAGACACAGGGCTGTACCAAGAGACCCAGTACTTC
J: TRBJ2-1; D: -; size: -; V: TRBV27; CDR3: CASSPLGAPSYNEQFF; DNA: TGTGCCAGCAGCCCCCTTGGGGCCCCCTCCTACAATGAGCAGTTCTTC
J: TRBJ2-1; D: -; size: -; V: TRBV4-1; CDR3: CASSQEWGYNEQFF; DNA: TGCGCCAGCAGCCAAGAATGGGGTTACAATGAGCAGTTCTTC
J: TRBJ2-4; D: -; size: -; V: TRBV7-8; CDR3: CASSPRVLGDQERSKNIQYF; DNA: TGTGCCAGCAGCCCCCGGGTTCTAGGAGATCAAGAAAGATCCAAAAACATTCAGTACTTC